The 31 T cell receptor beta chains reported below all come from one sample, sequenced in a study of blood T cells in healthy people across ages. With a J-beta primer mix and a sample-barcoded 5' primer, a second PCR ran about 7 to 12 cycles. Each CDR3 protein is one row after TCRdb ran MiXCR on the 5' RACE reads. The repertoire holds over 1,200,000 distinct CDR3 sequences, 55% to 75% seen once, with 6.5% to 8.5% in the top ten. The sample taken for sequencing was blood. The receptors here all came from a man between 18 and 35 years old in good health.

This sequence joins TRBV7-2 and TRBJ2-3; 10 bases agree with TRBD2. The CDR3 totals 15 residues. J was trimmed by 4 bases and V by 2 bases; bases with no gene match: 3. CDR1 SGHTA and CDR2 FQGNSA come from the germline V gene. CDR3 bases: TGTGCCAGCAGCTTACTAGCGGGGGCCTCAGATACGCAGTATTTT. Its translation: CASSLLAGASDTQYF.

The chain employs TRBV12-3 or TRBV12-4 and TRBJ2-3; the D gene could be TRBD1 or TRBD2 (5 bases each). CDR3 size: 14 residues. V was trimmed by 7 bases and J by 4 bases, leaving 15 bases between them. For the CDR3, the DNA is TGTGCCAGCACTCAGGGACGTAGGGCAGATACGCAGTATTTT. Translated, it gives CASTQGRRADTQYF.

The chain links TRBV6-2 or TRBV6-3 to TRBJ2-5; TRBD1 might be the D (6 bases). The V end was cut by 5 bases, the J end by 7 bases, with 23 bases between. The CDR3 length is 16 residues. Per germline, CDR1 MNHEY and CDR2 SVGEGT. The CDR3 DNA is TGTGCCAGCAGTCCTCAATCCAGGGGAGTTCGGGGGACCCAGTACTTC. This codes for CASSPQSRGVRGTQYF.

The chain combines TRBV7-2 with TRBJ2-1; 15 nucleotides line up with TRBD2. Per the germline V gene, CDR1 is SGHTA and CDR2 is FQGNSA. With V trimmed by 2 bases and J by 4 bases, 3 bases remained unmatched. The CDR3 is 17 amino acids. In DNA form, the CDR3 reads TGTGCCAGCAGCTTACGGGGACTAGCGGGAGGTTACAATGAGCAGTTCTTC. Encoded protein: CASSLRGLAGGYNEQFF.

The chain is built from TRBV4-1 and TRBJ2-1; TRBD2 aligns across 9 bases. In germline, CDR1 is MGHRA, CDR2 YSYEKL. V lost 1 base to trimming and J lost 5 bases; unmatched junction nucleotides: 9. The CDR3 consists of 17 residues. The CDR3 spells CASSQGGRGLANNEQFF. In nucleotides, the CDR3 is TGCGCCAGCAGCCAAGGAGGGCGAGGACTAGCGAACAATGAGCAGTTCTTC.

J is TRBJ2-1 and V is TRBV5-1; tentatively, D is TRBD1 (6 bases). CDR1 SGHRS and CDR2 YFSETQ come from the germline V gene. The V and J ends lost 2 bases and 8 bases respectively, with 17 bases between them. CDR3 length: 15 residues. The CDR3: CASSFVNQGNDEQFF. DNA of the CDR3: TGCGCCAGCAGCTTTGTCAACCAGGGGAACGATGAGCAGTTCTTC.

This chain connects TRBV4-1 to TRBJ2-3; 9 bases match TRBD1. The CDR3 covers 15 residues. Germline lookup yields CDR1 MGHRA and CDR2 YSYEKL. V was pared by 3 bases and J by 3 bases, with 4 bases of the junction left unmatched. CDR3 protein: CASSQVGQGTDTQYF. CDR3 DNA sequence: TGCGCCAGCAGCCAGGTCGGACAGGGGACAGATACGCAGTATTTT.

This clonotype was counted only a few times. This chain connects TRBV12-3 or TRBV12-4 to TRBJ2-7, with 8 bases lining up with TRBD1. CDR3 length: 15 residues. V trimming: 7 bases; J trimming: 3 bases; junction bases outside the gene matches: 11. CDR3 in amino acids: CASTPDRGSFYEQYF. CDR3 nucleotide sequence: TGTGCCAGCACTCCCGACAGGGGTTCATTCTACGAGCAGTACTTC.

The chain recombines TRBV6-2 or TRBV6-3 with TRBJ2-4, with TRBD2 identical over 8 bases. The end of the DNA aligns better with TRBJ2-7, so the J call may be wrong. The CDR3 totals 18 residues. Germline V lookup: CDR1 MNHEY, CDR2 SVGEGT. DNA of the CDR3: TGTGCCAGCAGTTATCTATCCCCTCCCGGGACTAGAACCTACGAGCAGTACTTC. It translates to CASSYLSPPGTRTYEQYF.

This clonotype was seen a single time. V is TRBV2 and J is TRBJ2-3; a weak D match, TRBD2 (6 bases). The CDR3 totals 15 residues. V lost 9 bases and J lost 2, with 18 bases in between. CDR1 is SNHLY and CDR2 is FYNNEI in the germline V gene. CDR3 sequence (DNA): TGTGCCAGACTTTTTGGGGTAGCGGACACAGATACGCAGTATTTT. Encoded protein: CARLFGVADTDTQYF.

The rearrangement joins TRBV5-8 to TRBJ2-5; the D gene is possibly TRBD2 (6 bases). V was shortened by 0 bases and J by 2 bases, with 11 bases between the two germline ends. CDR1 SGHTS and CDR2 YDEGEE come from the germline V gene. This CDR3 comprises 15 residues. The CDR3 region has the DNA TGTGCCAGCAGCTTGGAGGCAGGGAGGCAAGAGACCCAGTACTTC. This codes for CASSLEAGRQETQYF.

Turning to this clonotype: An end of the junction does not agree with germline; a read error may underlie this. The J gene is TRBJ2-7, the V gene TRBV2; either TRBD1 or TRBD2 may fit D (6 bases each). Germline V gene sequence: CDR1 SNHLY, CDR2 FYNNEI. There are 14 residues in the CDR3. CDR3 sequence reads: CVSLGGLSSYEQYF. The DNA of the CDR3 is TGTGTCAGCCTAGGGGGGTTAAGCTCCTACGAGCAGTACTTC.

This clonotype was counted a few times. The rearrangement uses TRBV7-2 and TRBJ2-1; 13 bases fit TRBD2. Germline assignment: CDR1 SGHTA and CDR2 FQGNSA. V was pared by 8 bases and J by 5 bases, with 0 bases of the junction left unmatched. The CDR3 has 13 residues. The CDR3 region is CASGTSGDNEQFF. In DNA form, the CDR3 reads TGTGCCAGCGGGACTAGCGGGGACAATGAGCAGTTCTTC.

The V gene is TRBV15, the J gene TRBJ2-3; D is uncertain. The germline V gene encodes CDR1 LNHNV and CDR2 YYDKDF (reference sequence). V was clipped by 3 bases and J by 6 bases, with 10 bases between them. The CDR3 contains 13 residues. The CDR3: CATSSLLGDTQYF. The CDR3 region has the DNA TGTGCCACCAGCAGTCTCTTGGGGGATACGCAGTATTTT.

The genes are TRBV7-2 and TRBJ2-4; perhaps TRBD2 as D (6 bases). The germline CDR1 and CDR2 sequences are SGHTA and FQGNSA. The V gene lost 1 base and the J gene lost 0 bases, with 13 bases spanning the gap. This CDR3 contains 17 residues. The CDR3 DNA sequence: TGTGCCAGCAGCTTAGGGAGGGCGTCCATAGCCAAAAACATTCAGTACTTC. This gives the protein CASSLGRASIAKNIQYF.

This clonotype appeared once. The chain carries TRBV4-2 and TRBJ2-2; 9 bases are shared with TRBD2. Germline CDR1 reads LGHNA; CDR2 reads YNFKEQ. The junction had 8 bases not matched to a gene; V was cut back by 4 bases and J by 5 bases. This CDR3 region has 16 residues. CDR3 bases: TGTGCCAGCAGCCCTGCGGGGGGGTTAGGAACCGGGGAGCTGTTTTTT. Translated: CASSPAGGLGTGELFF.

As for this clonotype: One end of the junction varies from germline; a read error may be responsible. The genes are TRBV29-1 and TRBJ2-5, with 7 nucleotides matching TRBD1. Germline V gives CDR1 SQVTM, CDR2 ANQGSEA. The CDR3 has 15 residues. CDR3 loop: CSVEYRNRGQETRYF. CDR3 nucleotides: TGCAGCGTTGAATACCGTAACAGGGGACAAGAGACCCGGTACTTC. The full variable domain, rest sourced from reference TRBV29-1 and TRBJ2-5, is SAVISQKPSRDICQRGTSLTIQCQVDSQVTMMFWYRQQPGQSLTLIATANQGSEATYESGFVIDKFPISRPNLTFSTLTVSNMSPEDSSIYLCSVEYRNRGQETRYFGPGTRLLVL.

This clonotype was seen more than once but under ten times. The chain has TRBV11-2 and TRBJ2-7; either TRBD1 or TRBD2 may fit D (7 bases each). This CDR3 has 16 amino acids. V lost 7 bases, J lost 4 bases, and 23 bases lay in between. CDR1 is SGHAT, CDR2 FQNNGV, per germline. CDR3 bases: TGTGCCAGCACCCAGGGGGAGGGACTACTGCTTTACGAGCAGTACTTC. This encodes CASTQGEGLLLYEQYF.

The chain joins TRBV30 to TRBJ2-1, with 7 bases fitting TRBD2. V lost 5 bases and J lost 8; bases outside the gene matches: 9. CDR1 and CDR2 from the germline V gene are GTSNPN and SVGIG (reference sequence). This CDR3 region has 13 residues. The CDR3 loop reads CAWGIGTNDEQFF. The CDR3 DNA reads TGTGCCTGGGGGATTGGGACTAACGATGAGCAGTTCTTC.

V usage is TRBV20-1 and J usage is TRBJ2-3; 8 bases map to TRBD2. The germline V gene encodes CDR1 DFQATT and CDR2 SNEGSKA (reference sequence). Trimming cost V 6 bases and J 0 bases; bases outside gene matches: 5. The CDR3 spans 14 residues. CDR3 loop: CSAPGTRSTDTQYF. In DNA, the CDR3 is TGCAGTGCCCCCGGGACTAGGAGCACAGATACGCAGTATTTT.

The chain recombines TRBV4-2 with TRBJ1-6, with D maybe TRBD1 (6 bases). V was pared by 0 bases and J by 7 bases, with 22 bases between. This CDR3 is 19 amino acids long. Germline V gene data show CDR1 as LGHNA and CDR2 as YNFKEQ. The CDR3 loop reads CASSQDLGARGSKNSPLHF. The CDR3 bases are TGTGCCAGCAGCCAAGATTTGGGGGCGCGGGGCTCGAAAAATTCACCCCTCCACTTT.

This chain joins TRBV12-3 or TRBV12-4 and TRBJ1-2, with D possibly TRBD1 on 5 matching bases. The CDR3 extends over 13 amino acids. The V and J ends lost 2 bases and 6 bases respectively, with 10 bases between them. Here the CDR3 DNA reads TGTGCCAGCAGTTTAATGGGGGGACATGGCTACACCTTC. Translation gives CASSLMGGHGYTF.

This clonotype was seen once. J is TRBJ1-6 and V is TRBV7-2; TRBD1 might be the D (6 bases). The CDR3 consists of 16 residues. Germline V gene lookup returns CDR1 SGHTA and CDR2 FQGNSA. Trimming stripped 5 bases from V and 8 bases from J, with 19 bases between. CDR3 loop: CASSLLTGFPDSPLHF. CDR3 nucleotides: TGTGCCAGCAGCCTCCTTACAGGGTTCCCGGATTCACCCCTCCACTTT.

This chain joins TRBV25-1 and TRBJ2-7; 10 bases match TRBD2. This CDR3 contains 16 residues. Germline CDR1 MGHDK, CDR2 SYGVNS. V gave up 4 bases and J gave up 7 bases; unmatched junction bases: 13. The CDR3 here is CASSVRTSGEYNEQYF. The CDR3 DNA follows: TGTGCCAGCAGTGTACGGACTAGCGGAGAGTACAATGAGCAGTACTTC.

The rearrangement links TRBV3-1 to TRBJ2-5; no reliable D call. The ends were cut back, 1 base at V and 5 bases at J, with 5 bases in the middle. This CDR3 has 12 residues. Germline V gene data show CDR1 as LGHDT and CDR2 as YNNKEL (reference sequence). CDR3 residues: CASSQASETQYF. CDR3 nucleotide sequence: TGTGCCAGCAGCCAAGCCTCGGAGACCCAGTACTTC.

V is TRBV6-5 and J is TRBJ2-1; D is perhaps TRBD2 (5 bases). The CDR3 is made up of 13 amino acids. V lost 2 bases to trimming and J lost 5 bases, with 7 bases between them. In germline, CDR1 is MNHEY, CDR2 SVGAGI. CDR3 loop: CASSYPGNNEQFF. The DNA of the CDR3 is TGTGCCAGCAGTTACCCCGGGAACAATGAGCAGTTCTTC.

The chain links TRBV14 to TRBJ2-5, with 9 bases fitting TRBD1. The J call is in doubt because the DNA end fits TRBJ2-7 better. Germline V gives CDR1 SGHDN, CDR2 FVKESK. The CDR3 is 15 residues long. CDR3 residues: CASSQQRDRANEQYF. CDR3 DNA: TGTGCCAGCAGCCAACAAAGGGACAGGGCGAACGAGCAGTACTTC.

The chain joins TRBV29-1 to TRBJ2-7, with 7 bases lining up with TRBD1. The CDR3 contains 12 residues. CDR1 and CDR2 from the germline V gene are SQVTM and ANQGSEA. With 4 bases clipped from V and 2 bases from J, the junction kept 2 bases outside the gene matches. The CDR3 coding sequence is TGCAGCGTTGCTACAGGGGCCTACGAGCAGTACTTC. As protein: CSVATGAYEQYF.

V and J are TRBV3-1 and TRBJ1-2, with TRBD1 identical over 9 bases. The J segment lost 8 bases and the V segment lost 1 base, leaving 11 bases of the junction unmatched. This CDR3 is built from 16 residues. Germline CDR1 and CDR2: LGHDT and YNNKEL (reference sequence). The CDR3 region has the DNA TGTGCCAGCAGCCAAGCCCGGGACAGGGACGTATGGGGCTACACCTTC. This sequence encodes CASSQARDRDVWGYTF.

This sequence joins TRBV4-1 and TRBJ1-1; D gene ambiguous. V was cut by 4 bases and J by 3 bases, with 9 bases left in between. Looked up from germline, CDR1 is MGHRA and CDR2 is YSYEKL. CDR3 length: 13 residues. CDR3 bases: TGCGCCAGCAGCCCCACCGCGGACACTGAAGCTTTCTTT. Amino acids: CASSPTADTEAFF.

This clonotype was recorded only once. The chain carries TRBV6-2 or TRBV6-3 and TRBJ2-4; 10 bases are shared with TRBD1. The J call may be wrong; the DNA end is better matched by TRBJ2-7. This CDR3 comprises 13 residues. CDR1 and CDR2 (germline): MNHEY, SVGEGT. The CDR3 reads CASKGTGVGEQYF. As DNA, the CDR3 is TGTGCCTCCAAGGGGACAGGGGTCGGCGAGCAGTACTTC.